One and the same sample provided the 28 T cell receptor beta chains below, sequenced in a study of blood T cell repertoires in COVID-19. Repertoires were generated with immunoSEQ multiplex PCR, while TCRdb's copy carries only in-frame clones and drops some. The repertoire holds fewer than 25,000 clones, about 86% seen once, with about 7% in the top ten. The specimen sequenced was peripheral blood. The receptors derive from a man aged 65 to 85 with acute or convalescent COVID-19.

This chain links TRBV12-3 or TRBV12-4 with TRBJ2-7, with 12 bases lining up with TRBD1. The CDR3 covers 13 residues. V gave up 5 bases and J gave up 10 bases; unmatched junction bases: 6. The CDR3 sequence is CASSQGTGGLQYF. DNA for the CDR3: TGTGCCAGCAGTCAAGGGACAGGGGGCCTACAGTACTTC.

The genes are TRBV3-1 (or the pseudogene TRBV3-2) and TRBJ1-2; weak D call: TRBD1 (6 bases). Germline-derived CDR1 and CDR2 are LGHDT and YNNKEL (reference sequence). The V end was cut by 5 bases, the J end by 8 bases, with 18 bases between. The CDR3 extends over 14 amino acids. The CDR3 region has the DNA TGTGCCAGCAGCTTCGGACACAGGGATGGGGGCTACACCTTC. This translates into CASSFGHRDGGYTF.

This chain's CDR3 is CASSLGGSGNTIYF. CDR3 nucleotides: TGTGCCAGCAGCTTGGGGGGTTCTGGAAACACCATATATTTT. The rearrangement links TRBV7-9 to TRBJ1-3; a possible D gene is TRBD1 (5 bases). V was pared by 3 bases and J by 1 base, with 7 bases between. CDR3 length: 14 residues. CDR1 SEHNR and CDR2 FQNEAQ come from the germline V gene (reference sequence).

This clone has a single count. The V call is TRBV5-1, the J call TRBJ1-4; 10 positions match TRBD1. CDR1 SGHRS and CDR2 YFSETQ come from the germline V gene. J lost 7 bases, V lost 4 bases, and 7 bases had no gene match. The CDR3 spans 15 residues. CDR3 DNA sequence: TGCGCCAGCAGCCTCCGGGACAGGGGTTTTGAAAAACTGTTTTTT. Translation gives CASSLRDRGFEKLFF.

J is TRBJ1-4 and V is TRBV10-3; perhaps TRBD1 as D (5 bases). The V gene lost 3 bases and the J gene lost 8 bases, with 13 bases spanning the gap. In germline, CDR1 is ENHRY, CDR2 SYGVKD. This CDR3 region has 14 residues. This CDR3 is CAISDGRQGEKLFF. The CDR3 region has the DNA TGTGCCATCAGTGATGGCCGTCAGGGAGAAAAACTGTTTTTT.

The rearrangement links TRBV5-4 to TRBJ1-1, with 9 positions matching TRBD1. The V gene's germline CDR1 is SGHNT and CDR2 YYREEE (reference sequence). Trimming at V came to 4 bases and at J to 7 bases, leaving 8 bases not matched to a gene. The CDR3 totals 14 residues. In DNA, the CDR3 is TGTGCCAGCAGCCTACAGGGGGCGGTGGGTGAAGCTTTCTTT. Protein sequence: CASSLQGAVGEAFF.

V is TRBV5-1 and J is TRBJ2-1; tentatively, D is TRBD2 (5 bases). Germline lookup yields CDR1 SGHRS and CDR2 YFSETQ. The CDR3 length is 15 residues. Trimming pared 0 bases from V and 4 bases from J, leaving 11 bases between. CDR3 amino acids: CASSLGARGYNEQFF. CDR3 nucleotides: TGCGCCAGCAGCTTGGGAGCGCGAGGGTACAATGAGCAGTTCTTC.

This clone is medium-sized. The V and J genes are TRBV5-6 and TRBJ2-3; a weak D match, TRBD1 (6 bases). The CDR3 has 14 residues. Germline assignment: CDR1 SGHDT and CDR2 YYEEEE. V was pared by 4 bases and J by 6 bases, with 15 bases between. The CDR3 nucleotides read TGTGCCAGCAGCCCCCCAGGGGTAGGGGATACGCAGTATTTT. Translated: CASSPPGVGDTQYF.

This clone showed up just a few times. This chain links TRBV7-9 with TRBJ1-1, with TRBD1 matching over 7 bases. Per the germline V gene, CDR1 is SEHNR and CDR2 is FQNEAQ (reference sequence). Trimming took 2 bases from V and 7 from J; bases not matched to a gene: 7. CDR3 length: 14 residues. Written as DNA, the CDR3 is TGTGCCAGCAGCTTAAAATCGACAGGGAGTGAAGCTTTCTTT. It specifies CASSLKSTGSEAFF.

The chain carries TRBV9 and TRBJ1-1; possible D gene TRBD1, 6 bases. The CDR3 has 13 residues. Germline V lookup: CDR1 SGDLS, CDR2 YYNGEE. V was cut by 3 bases and J by 6 bases, with 12 bases left in between. The CDR3, as DNA: TGTGCCAGCAGCGGAGGACAGAGCCCTGAAGCTTTCTTT. Its translation is CASSGGQSPEAFF.

The sample holds a few counts of this clone. The chain couples TRBV6-5 to TRBJ2-3; possibly TRBD2 for D (5 bases). The germline gives CDR1 MNHEY, CDR2 SVGAGI. V gave up 9 bases and J gave up 5 bases, with 9 bases separating them. This CDR3 comprises 11 residues. The CDR3 DNA sequence: TGTGCCAGGAGACTACAAGATACGCAGTATTTT. It specifies CARRLQDTQYF.

The chain couples TRBV19 to TRBJ1-4; 8 bases are a match to TRBD1. The CDR3 loop spans 16 amino acids. The J segment lost 3 bases and the V segment lost 5 bases, leaving 8 bases of the junction unmatched. Per the germline V gene, CDR1 is LNHDA and CDR2 is SQIVND (reference sequence). The CDR3 nucleotides read TGTGCCAGTAGTGAGGACAGGGTTAGAGCTAATGAAAAACTGTTTTTT. It yields the protein CASSEDRVRANEKLFF.

This chain links TRBV6-5 with TRBJ1-2, with D perhaps matching TRBD1 (6 bases). From germline, CDR1 is MNHEY and CDR2 SVGAGI. The CDR3 runs to 14 residues. Trimming left V 4 bases short and J 0 bases short, with 9 bases between. The CDR3 DNA follows: TGTGCCAGCAGTTCGGGGGGGCCTAACTATGGCTACACCTTC. This translates into CASSSGGPNYGYTF.

This clone occurred a few times. The chain uses TRBV5-1 and TRBJ2-1; 10 bases align to TRBD1. The CDR3 runs to 17 residues. Germline-derived CDR1 and CDR2 are SGHRS and YFSETQ. With V trimmed by 0 bases and J by 2 bases, 5 bases remained unmatched. This CDR3 is CASSLGAGQGTYNEQFF. The CDR3 DNA follows: TGCGCCAGCAGCTTGGGAGCGGGACAGGGGACCTACAATGAGCAGTTCTTC. Looking up the rest from reference TRBV5-1 and TRBJ2-1 gives the full variable domain: KAGVTQTPRYLIKTRGQQVTLSCSPISGHRSVSWYQQTPGQGLQFLFEYFSETQRNKGNFPGRFSGRQFSNSRSEMNVSTLELGDSALYLCASSLGAGQGTYNEQFFGPGTRLTVL.

This clone has more than one count but fewer than ten. The J gene is TRBJ1-4, the V gene TRBV4-3; TRBD1 matches at 8 bases. Germline CDR1 and CDR2: LGHNA and YSLEER. The CDR3 loop spans 17 amino acids. V shed 4 bases and J 3 bases; nucleotides not matched to a gene: 10. CDR3 in amino acids: CASSPGTGDESNEKLFF. The CDR3, as DNA: TGCGCCAGCAGCCCCGGGACAGGCGATGAATCTAATGAAAAACTGTTTTTT.

CDR3 region: CASSRTGSNQPQHF. In nucleotides, the CDR3 is TGTGCCAGCAGCCGGACAGGCTCCAATCAGCCCCAGCATTTT. The chain uses TRBV7-9 and TRBJ1-5; 7 bases are shared with TRBD1. The CDR3 covers 14 residues. Germline V CDR1 and CDR2: SEHNR, FQNEAQ (reference sequence). J lost 3 bases, V lost 5 bases, and 4 bases had no gene match.

J is TRBJ2-3 and V is TRBV15; 8 bases fit TRBD2. The germline gives CDR1 LNHNV, CDR2 YYDKDF (reference sequence). J was trimmed by 0 bases and V by 8 bases; bases with no gene match: 1. CDR3 length: 13 amino acids. The CDR3 sequence is CATRLASTDTQYF. CDR3 bases: TGTGCCACCCGACTAGCGAGCACAGATACGCAGTATTTT.

The gene calls are TRBV2 and TRBJ1-6, with D unresolved. Germline V gene sequence: CDR1 SNHLY, CDR2 FYNNEI. The CDR3 spans 14 residues. V shed 2 bases and J shed 7 bases, with 9 bases lying between them. The CDR3 bases are TGTGCCAGCAGTGAATTCCGGGAGAATTCACCCCTCCACTTT. Translating gives CASSEFRENSPLHF.

V gene TRBV5-4 combines with J gene TRBJ2-1, with a possible D match to TRBD2 (6 bases). Trimming removed 6 bases at V and 0 bases at J, with 16 bases between. Per the germline V gene, CDR1 is SGHNT and CDR2 is YYREEE (reference sequence). This CDR3 has 16 amino acids. CDR3: CASTALSGSSYNEQFF. The CDR3 DNA sequence: TGTGCCAGCACCGCGCTTTCCGGGAGCTCCTACAATGAGCAGTTCTTC.

The genes are TRBV5-4 and TRBJ2-5; TRBD1 agrees at 7 bases. Looked up from germline, CDR1 is SGHNT and CDR2 is YYREEE (reference sequence). The CDR3 covers 13 residues. The V gene end was trimmed by 4 bases and the J gene end by 5 bases; junction bases not matched to a gene: 5. CDR3 nucleotides: TGTGCCAGCAGCCGTGGACAGGATGAGACCCAGTACTTC. Translating it yields CASSRGQDETQYF.

The chain carries TRBV18 and TRBJ2-7, with 7 bases that match TRBD1. This CDR3 has 16 residues. Unmatched junction bases numbered 11, after V lost 3 bases and J lost 3 bases. Germline V gives CDR1 KGHSH, CDR2 LQKENI. The CDR3 DNA reads as TGTGCCAGCTCACCTGTATTGACAGGGAAGGGCTACGAGCAGTACTTC. The encoded protein is CASSPVLTGKGYEQYF.

J is TRBJ2-7 and V is TRBV7-8, with 7 positions matching TRBD2. This CDR3 is built from 13 residues. J lost 11 bases, V lost 5 bases, and 12 bases had no gene match. CDR1 and CDR2 from the germline V gene are SGHVS and FQNEAQ. The CDR3 nucleotides read TGTGCCAGCAGCCCAGAGACCAGCGGGAAGAAGTACTTC. This translates into CASSPETSGKKYF.

The V call is TRBV5-1, the J call TRBJ1-1, with D perhaps TRBD1 (6 bases). In germline, CDR1 is SGHRS, CDR2 YFSETQ. The length of the CDR3 is 16 residues. The V end was cut by 1 base, the J end by 3 bases, with 16 bases between. The CDR3 DNA is TGCGCCAGCAGCTTGAAACTTGGAGGGGGGGACACTGAAGCTTTCTTT. Protein: CASSLKLGGGDTEAFF.

The CDR3 loop is CASSRPAGGFNEQFF. CDR3 sequence (DNA): TGTGCCAGCAGCCGACCTGCGGGAGGGTTTAATGAGCAGTTCTTC. This chain links TRBV11-3 with TRBJ2-1, with TRBD2 identical over 9 bases. The ends lost 5 bases at V and 7 bases at J; junction bases unmatched: 9. The germline gives CDR1 SGHNT, CDR2 YENEEA. The CDR3 totals 15 residues.

The CDR3 loop reads CASRHRHLASTEAFF. DNA for the CDR3: TGTGCCAGCAGGCACAGACATCTGGCGAGCACTGAAGCTTTCTTT. The genes are TRBV28 and TRBJ1-1; D gene ambiguous. The CDR3 sequence is 15 residues long. Between the trimmed V and J ends, which lost 6 bases and 4 bases, there was a span of 18 bases. The germline CDR1 and CDR2 sequences are MDHEN and SYDVKM.

This chain links TRBV24-1 with TRBJ2-3, with 7 bases fitting TRBD2. V lost 9 bases to trimming and J lost 2 bases; unmatched junction nucleotides: 10. This CDR3 is built from 15 residues. Germline V CDR1 and CDR2: KGHDR, SFDVKD. The CDR3 DNA reads TGTGCCACCCGTGTGGGCGGGAGCCCCACAGATACGCAGTATTTT. Translated, it gives CATRVGGSPTDTQYF.

The CDR3 DNA reads TGTGCCAGCAGTTTAGACAGGGCGGCTTTCTTT. It yields the protein CASSLDRAAFF. The chain carries TRBV6-5 and TRBJ1-1; TRBD1 aligns across 7 bases. The germline V gene encodes CDR1 MNHEY and CDR2 SVGAGI. The length of the CDR3 is 11 residues. V lost 4 bases to trimming and J lost 11 bases; unmatched junction nucleotides: 4.

The chain employs TRBV6-5 and TRBJ2-5; D is unresolved. With 7 bases removed from V and 1 base from J, the gap between germline ends came to 13 bases. CDR1 and CDR2 from the germline V gene are MNHEY and SVGAGI. This CDR3 comprises 14 residues. CDR3 sequence: CASTLKPFQETQYF. CDR3 DNA: TGTGCCAGCACCTTAAAGCCTTTCCAAGAGACCCAGTACTTC.